This T cell receptor (beta chain) derives from a study of technical replicates of blood from four donors. V lost 3 bases, J lost 4 bases, and 21 bases lay in between. CDR1 MNHNS and CDR2 SASEGT come from the germline V gene. The CDR3 runs to 17 residues. Profiled with immunoSEQ multiplex PCR; TCRdb holds only in-frame clones, not every one. Here the sample spans over 50,000 clones, roughly 97% being singletons. This TCR came from a human donor in good health. V is TRBV6-1 and J is TRBJ1-1, with a tentative D call TRBD1 (6 bases). Sequences were obtained from T cells isolated from PBMCs. CDR3 DNA sequence: TGTGCCAGCAGTGAGTTCCGGTGGACAGAGTTAGGCACTGAAGCTTTCTTT. This gives the protein CASSEFRWTELGTEAFF.